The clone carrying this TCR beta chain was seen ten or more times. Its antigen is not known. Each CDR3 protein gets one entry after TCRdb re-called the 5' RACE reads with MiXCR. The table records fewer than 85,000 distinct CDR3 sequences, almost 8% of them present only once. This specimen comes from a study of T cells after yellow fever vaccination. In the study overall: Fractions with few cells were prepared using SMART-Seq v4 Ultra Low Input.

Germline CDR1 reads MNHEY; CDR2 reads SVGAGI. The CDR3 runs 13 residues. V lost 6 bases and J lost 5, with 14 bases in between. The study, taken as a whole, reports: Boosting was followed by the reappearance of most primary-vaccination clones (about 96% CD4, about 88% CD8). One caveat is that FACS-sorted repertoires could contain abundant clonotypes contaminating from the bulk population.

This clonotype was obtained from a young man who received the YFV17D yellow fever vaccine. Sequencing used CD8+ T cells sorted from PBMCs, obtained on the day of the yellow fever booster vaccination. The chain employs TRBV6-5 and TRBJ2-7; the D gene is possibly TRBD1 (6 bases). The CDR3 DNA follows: TGTGCCAGCAGCCCCACAGGGTTCAACGAGCAGTACTTC. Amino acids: CASSPTGFNEQYF.